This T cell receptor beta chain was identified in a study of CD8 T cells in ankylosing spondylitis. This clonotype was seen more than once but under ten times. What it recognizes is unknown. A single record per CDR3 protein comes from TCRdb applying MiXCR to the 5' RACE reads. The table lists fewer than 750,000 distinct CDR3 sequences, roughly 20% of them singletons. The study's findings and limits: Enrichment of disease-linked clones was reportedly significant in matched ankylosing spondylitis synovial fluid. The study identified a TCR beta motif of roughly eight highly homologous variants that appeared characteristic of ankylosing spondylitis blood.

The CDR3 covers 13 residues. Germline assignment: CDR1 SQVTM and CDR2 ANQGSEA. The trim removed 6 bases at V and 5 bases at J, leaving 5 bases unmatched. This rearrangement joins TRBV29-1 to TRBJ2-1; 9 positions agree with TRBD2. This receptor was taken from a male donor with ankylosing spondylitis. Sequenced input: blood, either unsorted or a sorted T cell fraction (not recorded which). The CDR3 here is CSVLIAGDNEQFF. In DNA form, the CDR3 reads TGCAGCGTACTTATAGCGGGAGACAATGAGCAGTTCTTC.